A single sample is the source of the 28 T cell receptor beta chains below, sequenced in a study of OX40 agonist ivuxolimab in advanced cancers. Sequencing was performed with immunoSEQ multiplex PCR; in TCRdb, only in-frame clones are kept and a portion is missing. Here the sample spans around 74,000 clones, about nine tenths being singletons. This sample comprised CD4+ or CD8+ T cells sorted from blood, obtained in a trial of the OX40 agonist ivuxolimab. These receptors originate from an adult with an advanced solid tumor such as melanoma, head and neck, liver or kidney cancer.

In regard to this clone: At one end, the junction sequence differs from germline, possibly due to a read error. The rearrangement uses TRBV25-1 and TRBJ2-3, with 14 positions matching TRBD2. The CDR3 totals 13 residues. The germline V gene has CDR1 MGHDK and CDR2 SYGVNS. The chain's CDR3 is CASSGGLAGALDF. The CDR3, as DNA: TGTGCCAGCAGTGGGGGACTAGCGGGAGCGTTGGATTTT.

The chain links TRBV5-1 to TRBJ2-6; D unclear. The germline gives CDR1 SGHRS, CDR2 YFSETQ. The CDR3 contains 15 residues. The germline V and J ends were trimmed by 0 bases and 0 bases, with 4 bases remaining between them. The CDR3 region has the DNA TGCGCCAGCAGCTTGGAGAGCTCTGGGGCCAACGTCCTGACTTTC. It yields the protein CASSLESSGANVLTF.

This chain uses TRBV2 with TRBJ2-6, with D tentatively TRBD1 (5 bases). CDR3 length: 15 residues. The germline V and J ends were trimmed by 6 bases and 0 bases, with 9 bases remaining between them. Germline V gives CDR1 SNHLY, CDR2 FYNNEI. The CDR3, as DNA: TGTGCCAGCAGGGACACGAGCTCTGGGGCCAACGTCCTGACTTTC. Its translation: CASRDTSSGANVLTF.

In its sample, this clone was seen many times. J is TRBJ2-1 and V is TRBV6-6; D call uncertain. The ends were cut back, 2 bases at V and 6 bases at J, with 17 bases in the middle. Germline assignment: CDR1 MNHNY and CDR2 SVGAGI (reference sequence). CDR3 length: 16 amino acids. CDR3 sequence (DNA): TGTGCCAGCAGTTACCCGCTAGGGCCCGTTGGCAATGAGCAGTTCTTC. Translating gives CASSYPLGPVGNEQFF.

The chain uses TRBV19 and TRBJ2-3, with a possible D match to TRBD2 (5 bases). Germline CDR1 reads LNHDA; CDR2 reads SQIVND (reference sequence). The CDR3 extends over 13 amino acids. The V gene lost 7 bases and the J gene lost 3 bases, with 11 bases spanning the gap. CDR3 protein: CASKGRGTDTQYF. In DNA, the CDR3 is TGTGCCAGTAAAGGGAGAGGGACAGATACGCAGTATTTT. Supplemented by reference TRBV19 and TRBJ2-3, the full variable domain reads DGGITQSPKYLFRKEGQNVTLSCEQNLNHDAMYWYRQDPGQGLRLIYYSQIVNDFQKGDIAEGYSVSREKKESFPLTVTSAQKNPTAFYLCASKGRGTDTQYFGPGTRLTVL.

The chain combines TRBV10-3 with TRBJ1-1, with a weak D call TRBD1 (6 bases). The CDR3 loop spans 20 amino acids. V lost 0 bases and J lost 1, with 24 bases in between. Germline CDR1 reads ENHRY; CDR2 reads SYGVKD. The CDR3 DNA follows: TGTGCCATCAGTGAGTCGCCCGAGATGCGATCTCAGGGGAAGAACACTGAAGCTTTCTTT. Protein product: CAISESPEMRSQGKNTEAFF.

V is TRBV28 and J is TRBJ2-7; 11 bases align to TRBD1. CDR3 size: 16 residues. Germline trimming cut 4 bases from V and 4 bases from J; bases unmatched to any gene: 9. CDR1 and CDR2 from the germline V gene are MDHEN and SYDVKM. The CDR3 DNA is TGTGCCAGCAGTTCTCCTGGACAGGGGGCGGGGTACGAGCAGTACTTC. This translates into CASSSPGQGAGYEQYF.

The chain recombines TRBV7-2 with TRBJ2-7, with D uncertain. Germline CDR1 SGHTA, CDR2 FQGNSA. The V end was cut by 1 base, the J end by 0 bases, with 7 bases between. The CDR3 has 14 residues. In DNA, the CDR3 is TGTGCCAGCAGCTTAGGGACGGCCTCCTACGAGCAGTACTTC. Protein product: CASSLGTASYEQYF.

This sequence joins TRBV13 and TRBJ1-1, with a possible D match to TRBD1 (6 bases). Germline CDR1 is PRHDT and CDR2 is FYEKMQ (reference sequence). The CDR3 runs 15 residues. V was pared by 2 bases and J by 5 bases, with 15 bases between. CDR3 sequence reads: CASSLLQGLRTEAFF. CDR3 DNA sequence: TGTGCCAGCAGCTTACTGCAGGGGCTAAGGACTGAAGCTTTCTTT. Looking up the rest from reference TRBV13 and TRBJ1-1 gives the full variable domain: AAGVIQSPRHLIKEKRETATLKCYPIPRHDTVYWYQQGPGQDPQFLISFYEKMQSDKGSIPDRFSAQQFSDYHSELNMSSLELGDSALYFCASSLLQGLRTEAFFGQGTRLTVV.

This chain links TRBV28 with TRBJ1-2; 7 nucleotides match TRBD1. The germline V gene has CDR1 MDHEN and CDR2 SYDVKM. V shed 7 bases, J shed 7 bases, and the junction held 6 bases outside the gene matches. This CDR3 has 12 amino acids. The CDR3, as DNA: TGTGCCAGCACCACGACAGGGTTTGGCTACACCTTC. This sequence encodes CASTTTGFGYTF.

The chain couples TRBV18 to TRBJ1-3, with 7 positions matching TRBD1. The junction had 14 bases not matched to a gene; V was cut back by 2 bases and J by 7 bases. The CDR3 is made up of 17 amino acids. In germline, CDR1 is KGHSH, CDR2 LQKENI. CDR3 residues: CASSPEGTARSGNTIYF. In nucleotides, the CDR3 is TGTGCCAGCTCACCAGAAGGGACAGCACGGTCCGGGAACACCATATATTTT.

This chain's CDR3 is CASSPDWGTGVYEQYF. In nucleotides, the CDR3 is TGTGCCAGCAGCCCCGACTGGGGGACAGGGGTATACGAGCAGTACTTC. The gene calls are TRBV7-2 and TRBJ2-7, with TRBD1 matching 10 bases. Germline-derived CDR1 and CDR2 are SGHTA and FQGNSA. V trimming: 5 bases; J trimming: 4 bases; junction bases outside the gene matches: 11. The CDR3 sequence is 16 residues long.

Of note for this clone: Other DNA sequences in this specimen translate into the identical CDR3. The V gene is TRBV7-6, the J gene TRBJ2-3; weak D call: TRBD2 (5 bases). V dropped 2 bases and J dropped 5 bases, with 14 bases sitting between them. The CDR3 totals 15 residues. Germline V lookup: CDR1 SGHVS, CDR2 FNYEAQ. For the CDR3, the DNA is TGTGCCAGCAGCTTATTATACGGGAATGGAGATACGCAGTATTTT. The encoded protein is CASSLLYGNGDTQYF.

The chain has TRBV6-4 and TRBJ2-1, with D hard to call. Germline V gene sequence: CDR1 MRHNA, CDR2 SNTAGT. CDR3 size: 16 residues. V dropped 5 bases and J dropped 7 bases, with 21 bases sitting between them. The CDR3 loop reads CASSLDAKGLGNEQFF. In DNA form, the CDR3 reads TGTGCCAGCAGTTTGGACGCAAAAGGGTTAGGGAATGAGCAGTTCTTC.

The chain employs TRBV11-3 and TRBJ2-7; 10 positions agree with TRBD2. The CDR3 is made up of 14 amino acids. Germline V lookup: CDR1 SGHNT, CDR2 YENEEA. V lost 6 bases to trimming and J lost 4 bases; unmatched junction nucleotides: 6. CDR3: CASSPTTSGYEQYF. The CDR3 region has the DNA TGTGCCAGCAGTCCTACGACTAGCGGGTACGAGCAGTACTTC.

This clone was observed a single time. The V gene is TRBV4-1, the J gene TRBJ2-3; the match to TRBD2 covers 13 bases. CDR3 length equals 16 residues. Per germline, CDR1 MGHRA and CDR2 YSYEKL. J lost 5 bases, V lost 1 base, and 3 bases had no gene match. The CDR3 DNA follows: TGCGCCAGCAGCCAAGGACTAGCGGGAGGCCGAGATACGCAGTATTTT. Amino acids: CASSQGLAGGRDTQYF.

CDR3: CASSKERATYEQYF. The CDR3 DNA sequence: TGTGCCAGCAGCAAAGAGCGGGCTACCTACGAGCAGTACTTC. This chain connects TRBV9 to TRBJ2-7; tentatively, D is TRBD2 (6 bases). This CDR3 region has 14 residues. Trimming cost V 4 bases and J 2 bases, with 13 bases left between them. The germline gives CDR1 SGDLS, CDR2 YYNGEE.

The chain combines TRBV15 with TRBJ2-7, with 11 positions matching TRBD2. The CDR3 loop spans 17 amino acids. V lost 0 bases to trimming and J lost 6 bases; unmatched junction nucleotides: 10. The germline V gene has CDR1 LNHNV and CDR2 YYDKDF (reference sequence). CDR3: CATSRDLISGRASEQYF. CDR3 nucleotides: TGTGCCACCAGCAGAGATCTGATTAGCGGGAGGGCTTCCGAGCAGTACTTC.

The chain links TRBV28 to TRBJ2-7; 7 bases are a match to TRBD2. The germline gives CDR1 MDHEN, CDR2 SYDVKM. The CDR3 contains 14 residues. V dropped 3 bases and J dropped 6; count of bases not matched to a gene: 8. The chain's CDR3 is CASSLGQRDSEQYF. CDR3 sequence (DNA): TGTGCCAGCAGTTTGGGCCAGCGGGATAGCGAGCAGTACTTC.

CDR3 sequence: CASSFSLNRQLQETQYF. The CDR3 DNA reads as TGCGCCAGCAGCTTTTCCCTAAATAGACAGCTACAAGAGACCCAGTACTTC. The chain links TRBV5-1 to TRBJ2-5; D perhaps matches TRBD1 (5 bases). CDR3 length: 17 residues. The V end was cut by 2 bases, the J end by 2 bases, with 19 bases between. Germline-derived CDR1 and CDR2 are SGHRS and YFSETQ.

This clone has just a few counts. The rearrangement links TRBV2 to TRBJ1-2; D is unresolved. The CDR3 runs to 14 residues. Trimming cost V 0 bases and J 5 bases, with 10 bases left between them. The germline V gene has CDR1 SNHLY and CDR2 FYNNEI. CDR3 DNA: TGTGCCAGCAGTGAAGCTTCGGGTTCTTATGGCTACACCTTC. Residues: CASSEASGSYGYTF.

The V gene is TRBV28, the J gene TRBJ2-3, with D hard to call. Trimming stripped 6 bases from V and 0 bases from J, with 7 bases between. The germline CDR1 and CDR2 sequences are MDHEN and SYDVKM. The CDR3 loop spans 13 amino acids. CDR3 DNA sequence: TGTGCCAGCAGGGGCAGTAGCACAGATACGCAGTATTTT. It codes for CASRGSSTDTQYF.

The J gene is TRBJ2-4, the V gene TRBV7-3, with D unclear. Trimming cost V 4 bases and J 2 bases, with 12 bases left between them. Germline V gene data show CDR1 as SGHTA and CDR2 as FQGTGA. CDR3 length: 15 residues. CDR3 bases: TGTGCCAGCAGCTCACGAGTGGTGACCAAAAACATTCAGTACTTC. Translating gives CASSSRVVTKNIQYF. Supplemented by reference TRBV7-3 and TRBJ2-4, the full variable domain reads GAGVSQTPSNKVTEKGKYVELRCDPISGHTALYWYRQSLGQGPEFLIYFQGTGAADDSGLPNDRFFAVRPEGSVSTLKIQRTERGDSAVYLCASSSRVVTKNIQYFGAGTRLSVL.

The chain couples TRBV28 to TRBJ1-4, with D unresolved. Trimming took off 6 bases at V and 7 bases at J, with 12 bases between the two ends. CDR3 length equals 13 residues. CDR1 MDHEN and CDR2 SYDVKM come from the germline V gene. CDR3 sequence (DNA): TGTGCCAGCAGCCGACCTCAAACTGAAAAACTGTTTTTT. It encodes CASSRPQTEKLFF.

The chain joins TRBV4-2 to TRBJ2-7, with TRBD1 identical over 9 bases. V was pared by 4 bases and J by 4 bases, with 11 bases of the junction left unmatched. The CDR3 runs 16 residues. Germline assignment: CDR1 LGHNA and CDR2 YNFKEQ. In nucleotides, the CDR3 is TGTGCCAGCAGCCCATTCGAGGGACAGGGTGGATACGAGCAGTACTTC. The encoded protein is CASSPFEGQGGYEQYF.

This clone occurred once. V usage is TRBV2 and J usage is TRBJ1-2; D ambiguous. Germline CDR1 SNHLY, CDR2 FYNNEI. The germline V and J ends were trimmed by 4 bases and 5 bases, with 5 bases remaining between them. The CDR3 has 11 amino acids. The CDR3 sequence: CASSGPYGYTF. The DNA for the CDR3 is TGTGCCAGCAGTGGCCCGTATGGCTACACCTTC.

The chain has TRBV18 and TRBJ1-4; D perhaps matches TRBD1 (6 bases). V was pared by 6 bases and J by 7 bases, with 15 bases between. Germline V lookup: CDR1 KGHSH, CDR2 LQKENI. The length of the CDR3 is 14 residues. The DNA of the CDR3 is TGTGCCAGCTCTCGGGGGCCCCCCGGTGAAAAACTGTTTTTT. This encodes CASSRGPPGEKLFF.

The chain recombines TRBV10-3 with TRBJ2-1; 9 bases line up with TRBD2. This CDR3 is 17 amino acids long. V gave up 0 bases and J gave up 6 bases; unmatched junction bases: 9. Germline V gene lookup returns CDR1 ENHRY and CDR2 SYGVKD. CDR3 nucleotides: TGTGCCATCAGTGAGTCGAAGGGTCTAGCGGGGAGCAATGAGCAGTTCTTC. Its protein is CAISESKGLAGSNEQFF.